These T cell receptor beta chains were read from a single sample in a study of blood T cells in healthy people across ages. TCRdb processed the 5' RACE reads anew with MiXCR; each CDR3 protein has one entry. The sample includes 700,000 to 900,000 distinct CDR3 sequences, 20% to 30% seen only once; the top ten take 2.5% to 3.5%. These data were also reused for a study on T cells of mothers and their children.

The source material was blood. The receptors derive from a boy under 18 in good health. Each CDR3 is given with its conserved first and last residue. D genes are given only for firm matches. The size entry is marked missing in some rows and otherwise reads once, few, many or a size class.

TRBV12-3/TRBV12-4	NA	few	TRBJ2-7	CASSLRRIPTYEQYF	TGTGCCAGCAGTTTACGCCGGATACCCACCTACGAGCAGTACTTC
TRBV7-9	NA	NA	TRBJ2-7	CASSIGTVSYEQYF	TGTGCCAGCAGCATAGGGACCGTTTCCTACGAGCAGTACTTC
TRBV9	NA	few	TRBJ2-7	CASSVEGRGYEQYF	TGTGCCAGCAGCGTAGAGGGGCGAGGCTACGAGCAGTACTTC
TRBV19	TRBD2	few	TRBJ2-7	CASSIDGREGSYEQYF	TGTGCCAGTAGTATCGACGGCAGGGAGGGCTCCTACGAGCAGTACTTC
TRBV6-2/TRBV6-3	NA	few	TRBJ2-5	CASSSDPTGIETQYF	TGTGCCAGCAGCTCCGACCCCACAGGGATCGAGACCCAGTACTTC
TRBV4-1	NA	NA	TRBJ1-2	CASSQEPSTVYGYTF	TGCGCCAGCAGCCAAGAACCAAGTACCGTCTATGGCTACACCTTC
TRBV7-2	NA	few	TRBJ2-2	CASSLGQGGLRTGELFF	TGTGCCAGCAGCTTAGGGCAGGGCGGACTCCGGACCGGGGAGCTGTTTTTT
TRBV5-1	NA	few	TRBJ2-7	CASSLPDSSYEQYF	TGCGCCAGCAGCCTCCCGGACAGCTCCTACGAGCAGTACTTC
TRBV5-1	TRBD1	NA	TRBJ1-6	CASSLEGAPRNSPLHF	TGCGCCAGCAGCTTGGAGGGGGCGCCGAGAAATTCACCCCTCCACTTT
TRBV29-1	TRBD1	NA	TRBJ2-2	CSATGTGVTGEVFF	TGCAGCGCCACCGGGACAGGGGTCACCGGGGAGGTGTTTTTT
TRBV28	NA	few	TRBJ2-4	CASSLWGNKNIQYF	TGTGCCAGCAGTTTGTGGGGAAACAAAAACATTCAGTACTTC
TRBV14	NA	once	TRBJ2-7	CASSHGFPEQYF	TGTGCCAGCAGCCACGGGTTTCCCGAGCAGTACTTC
TRBV11-2	NA	few	TRBJ2-1	CASSSVRGGALHEQFF	TGTGCCAGCAGCTCAGTCCGTGGGGGGGCCTTGCATGAGCAGTTCTTC
TRBV29-1	NA	few	TRBJ1-1	CSVVLLVRPEAFF	TGCAGCGTTGTCCTACTTGTCCGCCCCGAAGCTTTCTTT
TRBV6-5	NA	few	TRBJ1-2	CASSYSTGIRSSTF	TGTGCCAGCAGTTACTCAACCGGGATCCGCAGTTCCACCTTC
TRBV29-1	TRBD1	NA	TRBJ2-3	CSVTGTGTDTQYF	TGCAGCGTCACCGGGACAGGGACAGATACGCAGTATTTT
TRBV12-3/TRBV12-4	TRBD2	NA	TRBJ2-1	CASTRTSGSYNEQFF	TGTGCCAGCACCCGGACTAGCGGCTCCTACAATGAGCAGTTCTTC
TRBV7-2	NA	NA	TRBJ1-1	CASSLAGLIEAFF	TGTGCCAGCAGCTTAGCGGGGTTAATTGAAGCTTTCTTT
TRBV9	NA	few	TRBJ1-4	CASSARSNEKLFF	TGTGCCAGCAGCGCCCGAAGTAATGAAAAACTGTTTTTT
TRBV24-1	TRBD1	few	TRBJ1-1	CATSDLQSQGGTEAFF	TGTGCCACCAGTGATTTGCAGAGTCAGGGGGGTACTGAAGCTTTCTTT
TRBV30	NA	few	TRBJ2-1	CAWSFGGPIYEQFF	TGTGCCTGGAGTTTCGGGGGGCCTATCTATGAGCAGTTCTTC
TRBV12-3/TRBV12-4	NA	few	TRBJ1-1	CASSLTPGGEAFF	TGTGCCAGCAGTTTAACTCCCGGAGGGGAAGCTTTCTTT
TRBV4-1	NA	many	TRBJ1-2	CASSQQQGHNYGYTF	TGCGCCAGCAGCCAACAACAGGGCCATAACTATGGCTACACCTTC
TRBV5-1	TRBD1	few	TRBJ2-7	CASSSRGHFYEQYF	TGCGCCAGCAGCAGCAGGGGGCACTTCTACGAGCAGTACTTC
TRBV29-1	NA	few	TRBJ2-7	CSVEFGIGSYEQYF	TGCAGCGTTGAATTCGGCATAGGGTCCTACGAGCAGTACTTC
TRBV28	NA	NA	TRBJ2-3	CASLVGGPTDTQYF	TGTGCCAGCCTAGTTGGGGGGCCCACAGATACGCAGTATTTT
TRBV12-3/TRBV12-4	NA	NA	TRBJ2-7	CASSPSSRSSYEQYF	TGTGCCAGCAGCCCGAGTAGCCGGAGCTCCTACGAGCAGTACTTC
TRBV24-1	TRBD2	NA	TRBJ2-1	CATGTSGGAYNEQFF	TGTGCCACCGGGACTAGCGGGGGGGCGTACAATGAGCAGTTCTTC
TRBV30	NA	NA	TRBJ2-2	CAWSVWGARTGELFF	TGTGCCTGGAGTGTCTGGGGGGCGCGCACCGGGGAGCTGTTTTTT
TRBV5-6	NA	few	TRBJ2-4	CASSLNLARHIQYF	TGTGCCAGCAGCTTGAATCTTGCAAGACACATTCAGTACTTC
TRBV6-4	TRBD2	NA	TRBJ2-7	CARDPGGDYEQYF	TGTGCCCGGGACCCGGGGGGGGACTACGAGCAGTACTTC
TRBV12-3/TRBV12-4	NA	few	TRBJ2-7	CASSPIFPSYEQYF	TGTGCCAGCAGTCCCATTTTTCCGTCTTACGAGCAGTACTTC
TRBV3-1	TRBD2	few	TRBJ2-3	CASSQERGGHTDTQYF	TGTGCCAGCAGCCAAGAACGGGGGGGACACACAGATACGCAGTATTTT
TRBV5-1	TRBD1	NA	TRBJ2-1	CASSLEPDREQFF	TGCGCCAGCAGCTTGGAGCCGGACAGGGAGCAGTTCTTC
TRBV5-5	TRBD1	few	TRBJ2-7	CASRAGTGTYEQYF	TGTGCCAGCAGGGCCGGGACAGGGACCTACGAGCAGTACTTC
TRBV10-3	NA	few	TRBJ2-7	CAIRDDTASYEQYF	TGTGCCATCAGGGACGACACAGCCTCCTACGAGCAGTACTTC
TRBV20-1	NA	NA	TRBJ2-1	CSAPSVVYEQFF	TGCAGTGCTCCAAGCGTGGTTTATGAGCAGTTCTTC
TRBV20-1	TRBD1	NA	TRBJ1-1	CSASGQGAPEAFF	TGCAGTGCTAGCGGGCAGGGGGCCCCTGAAGCTTTCTTT
TRBV5-6	NA	few	TRBJ2-1	CASTGVGAEVNEQFF	TGTGCCAGCACCGGAGTCGGGGCTGAGGTAAATGAGCAGTTCTTC
TRBV20-1	TRBD1	few	TRBJ1-4	CSARDGTGGEKLFF	TGCAGTGCTAGAGATGGGACAGGGGGAGAAAAACTGTTTTTT
TRBV5-1	TRBD2	many	TRBJ2-1	CASSFGTSGNEQFF	TGTGCCAGCAGTTTCGGGACTAGCGGCAATGAGCAGTTCTTC
TRBV20-1	TRBD2	few	TRBJ2-5	CSARRTSGALQETQYF	TGCAGTGCCCGGAGGACTAGCGGGGCCTTACAAGAGACCCAGTACTTC
TRBV7-9	NA	many	TRBJ2-7	CASIQSAQTYEQYF	TGTGCCAGCATCCAGTCAGCGCAAACCTACGAGCAGTACTTC